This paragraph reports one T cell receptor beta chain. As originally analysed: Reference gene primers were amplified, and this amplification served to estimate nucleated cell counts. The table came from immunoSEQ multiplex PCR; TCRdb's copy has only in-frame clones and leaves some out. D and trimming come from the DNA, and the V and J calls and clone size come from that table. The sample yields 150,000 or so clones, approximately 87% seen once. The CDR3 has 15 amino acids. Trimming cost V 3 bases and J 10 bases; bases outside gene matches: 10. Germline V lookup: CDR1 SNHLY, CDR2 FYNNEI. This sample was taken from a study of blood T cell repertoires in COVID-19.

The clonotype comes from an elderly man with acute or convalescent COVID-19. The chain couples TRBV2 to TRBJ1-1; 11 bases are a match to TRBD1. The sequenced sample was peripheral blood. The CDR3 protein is CASSEVPGQGGLAFF. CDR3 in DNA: TGTGCCAGCAGTGAGGTCCCGGGACAGGGGGGGTTAGCTTTCTTT.